A selection of T cell receptor beta chains follows, all from one sample in a study of shared clonotypes between healthy human individuals. Profiling relied on immunoSEQ multiplex PCR, and the TCRdb table lists in-frame clones only, not all of them. The sample shows approximately 590,000 clones, 95% to 96% of them seen only once. Sequenced: naive CD8+ T cells sorted from blood. The source of these receptors is a woman aged 30 to 39 in good health. Each CDR3 is given with its conserved first and last residue. D genes are given only for firm matches. Size values are once, few and many counts, or a class for expanded clones, and some rows have none.

j_call: TRBJ1-1; clone_size: NA; v_call: TRBV7-9; d_call: NA; cdr3_nt: TGTGCCAGCAGCCCGCGTAAGATGAACACTGAAGCTTTCTTT; cdr3_aa: CASSPRKMNTEAFF
j_call: TRBJ2-2; clone_size: NA; v_call: TRBV10-2; d_call: TRBD2; cdr3_nt: TGCGCCAGCGGACTAGCGGGAACTGTGACCGGGGAGCTGTTTTTT; cdr3_aa: CASGLAGTVTGELFF
j_call: TRBJ2-7; clone_size: NA; v_call: TRBV6-4; d_call: NA; cdr3_nt: TGTGCCAGCAGTGAATCCGGGCTGGGCTACGAGCAGTACTTC; cdr3_aa: CASSESGLGYEQYF
j_call: TRBJ2-2; clone_size: NA; v_call: TRBV28; d_call: TRBD1; cdr3_nt: TGTGCCAGCAGTTTAACAGGGGGCATCACCGGGGAGCTGTTTTTT; cdr3_aa: CASSLTGGITGELFF
j_call: TRBJ2-5; clone_size: NA; v_call: TRBV27; d_call: NA; cdr3_nt: TGTGCCAGTAAAGACCTTCAGGGGTCCCAAGAGACCCAGTACTTC; cdr3_aa: CASKDLQGSQETQYF
j_call: TRBJ2-3; clone_size: NA; v_call: TRBV9; d_call: TRBD2; cdr3_nt: TGTGCCAGCAGCTCGCGACTAGCCACAGATACGCAGTATTTT; cdr3_aa: CASSSRLATDTQYF
j_call: TRBJ2-7; clone_size: NA; v_call: TRBV4-1; d_call: TRBD2; cdr3_nt: TGCGCCAGCAGCCATCCGACTAGCGGCGAGCAGTACTTC; cdr3_aa: CASSHPTSGEQYF
j_call: TRBJ1-3; clone_size: NA; v_call: TRBV7-2; d_call: NA; cdr3_nt: TGTGCCAGCAGCTTAGAACGGAACTCTGGAAACACCATATATTTT; cdr3_aa: CASSLERNSGNTIYF
j_call: TRBJ2-1; clone_size: NA; v_call: TRBV19; d_call: NA; cdr3_nt: TGTGCCAGTAGCGTAACTAGCACCATTGAGCAGTTCTTC; cdr3_aa: CASSVTSTIEQFF
j_call: TRBJ1-2; clone_size: NA; v_call: TRBV7-9; d_call: NA; cdr3_nt: TGTGCCAGCAGACGGGACGGTGATGGCTACACCTTC; cdr3_aa: CASRRDGDGYTF
j_call: TRBJ2-7; clone_size: NA; v_call: TRBV6-5; d_call: TRBD2; cdr3_nt: TGTGCCAGCAGTTACCCGACCCTAGCGGGAGGGCTCGAGCAGTACTTC; cdr3_aa: CASSYPTLAGGLEQYF
j_call: TRBJ2-7; clone_size: NA; v_call: TRBV7-8; d_call: TRBD2; cdr3_nt: TGTGCCAGCACTAGCGGGACGTACGAGCAGTACTTC; cdr3_aa: CASTSGTYEQYF
j_call: TRBJ1-4; clone_size: NA; v_call: TRBV2; d_call: TRBD1; cdr3_nt: TGTGCCAGCAGTCTTAGACCGGGACAGGGGGCGCAAATTAATGAAAAACTGTTTTTT; cdr3_aa: CASSLRPGQGAQINEKLFF
j_call: TRBJ1-4; clone_size: few; v_call: TRBV21-1; d_call: NA; cdr3_nt: TGTGCCAGCAGCACGAAGACAAGCTCTAATGAAAAACTGTTTTTT; cdr3_aa: CASSTKTSSNEKLFF
j_call: TRBJ2-1; clone_size: NA; v_call: TRBV7-2; d_call: NA; cdr3_nt: TGTGCCAGCAGCCGTCTTCGGGATCAAACCCACAATGAGCAGTTCTTC; cdr3_aa: CASSRLRDQTHNEQFF
j_call: TRBJ2-5; clone_size: NA; v_call: TRBV13; d_call: NA; cdr3_nt: TGTGCCAGCAGCAAACAGGAGCACTTAGAGACCCAGTACTTC; cdr3_aa: CASSKQEHLETQYF
j_call: TRBJ2-2; clone_size: NA; v_call: TRBV2; d_call: NA; cdr3_nt: TGTGCCAGCAGTGAACGGACGTTAGACACCGGGGAGCTGTTTTTT; cdr3_aa: CASSERTLDTGELFF
j_call: TRBJ1-1; clone_size: NA; v_call: TRBV11-2; d_call: NA; cdr3_nt: TGTGCCAGCAGCTTAGTCAGGCAGGGCACTGAAGCTTTCTTT; cdr3_aa: CASSLVRQGTEAFF
j_call: TRBJ1-5; clone_size: NA; v_call: TRBV27; d_call: NA; cdr3_nt: TGTGCCAGCAGTACGGGGGGGATGTTGGGCAATCAGCCCCAGCATTTT; cdr3_aa: CASSTGGMLGNQPQHF
j_call: TRBJ2-3; clone_size: NA; v_call: TRBV4-1; d_call: TRBD2; cdr3_nt: TGCGCCAGCAGCCAAGACCGTACTAGCGGGAGGGCAGATACGCAGTATTTT; cdr3_aa: CASSQDRTSGRADTQYF
j_call: TRBJ1-4; clone_size: NA; v_call: TRBV29-1; d_call: TRBD1; cdr3_nt: TGCAGCGCCATAGACAGGGATCGGGAAAAACTGTTTTTT; cdr3_aa: CSAIDRDREKLFF
j_call: TRBJ2-5; clone_size: NA; v_call: TRBV7-2; d_call: NA; cdr3_nt: TGTGCCAGCAGCTTAGGCGGGGGCGAGACCCAGTACTTC; cdr3_aa: CASSLGGGETQYF
j_call: TRBJ1-1; clone_size: NA; v_call: TRBV6-5; d_call: NA; cdr3_nt: TGTGCCAGCAGTCTTACAGCCATGAACACTGAAGCTTTCTTT; cdr3_aa: CASSLTAMNTEAFF
j_call: TRBJ2-1; clone_size: NA; v_call: TRBV2; d_call: TRBD2; cdr3_nt: TGTGCCAGCAGTGAAGTAGCGGGAGGCTCCTACAATGAGCAGTTCTTC; cdr3_aa: CASSEVAGGSYNEQFF
j_call: TRBJ2-7; clone_size: NA; v_call: TRBV6-5; d_call: NA; cdr3_nt: TGTGCCAGCAGTTACTCGAGGGAAAACCTCTACGAGCAGTACTTC; cdr3_aa: CASSYSRENLYEQYF
j_call: TRBJ2-2; clone_size: NA; v_call: TRBV9; d_call: TRBD2; cdr3_nt: TGTGCCAGCAGCTTCGGGACTAGCGGTCCCGGGGAGCTGTTTTTT; cdr3_aa: CASSFGTSGPGELFF
j_call: TRBJ1-2; clone_size: NA; v_call: TRBV5-6; d_call: NA; cdr3_nt: TGTGCCAGCACTAAAGCGGGCAGACTTCTAACCAACTATGGCTACACCTTC; cdr3_aa: CASTKAGRLLTNYGYTF
j_call: TRBJ2-1; clone_size: NA; v_call: TRBV19; d_call: TRBD2; cdr3_nt: TGTGCCAGTAGCGGCGGGACTATCAATGAGCAGTTCTTC; cdr3_aa: CASSGGTINEQFF
j_call: TRBJ1-1; clone_size: few; v_call: TRBV9; d_call: NA; cdr3_nt: TGTGCCAGCAGCAAAGGGGGTGACACTGAAGCTTTCTTT; cdr3_aa: CASSKGGDTEAFF
j_call: TRBJ2-7; clone_size: NA; v_call: TRBV19; d_call: NA; cdr3_nt: TGTGCCAGTAGTATACGGACGGACTCCTACGAGCAGTACTTC; cdr3_aa: CASSIRTDSYEQYF
j_call: TRBJ2-3; clone_size: NA; v_call: TRBV6-1; d_call: TRBD2; cdr3_nt: TGTGCCAGCAGTGACACTAGCGGGAGCGCAGATACGCAGTATTTT; cdr3_aa: CASSDTSGSADTQYF
j_call: TRBJ2-2; clone_size: NA; v_call: TRBV7-8; d_call: TRBD2; cdr3_nt: TGTGCCAGCAGTGCCGGACTAGCGAGGACCGGGGAGCTGTTTTTT; cdr3_aa: CASSAGLARTGELFF
j_call: TRBJ1-5; clone_size: NA; v_call: TRBV15; d_call: TRBD1; cdr3_nt: TGTGCCACCAGCAGAAGGCCGGGACAGGGGGGATATAGCAATCAGCCCCAGCATTTT; cdr3_aa: CATSRRPGQGGYSNQPQHF
j_call: TRBJ2-1; clone_size: NA; v_call: TRBV27; d_call: NA; cdr3_nt: TGTGCCAGCAGTTTGGGGGACACCCAGTTCTTC; cdr3_aa: CASSLGDTQFF
j_call: TRBJ2-6; clone_size: NA; v_call: TRBV15; d_call: TRBD1; cdr3_nt: TGTGCCACCAGCTACCCGACAGGGGGTATTACTGGGGCCAACGTCCTGACTTTC; cdr3_aa: CATSYPTGGITGANVLTF
j_call: TRBJ2-1; clone_size: NA; v_call: TRBV14; d_call: NA; cdr3_nt: TGTGCCAGCAGCCAAGAAAAGTTTCGTAGCTCCTACAATGAGCAGTTCTTC; cdr3_aa: CASSQEKFRSSYNEQFF
j_call: TRBJ2-3; clone_size: NA; v_call: TRBV27; d_call: NA; cdr3_nt: TGTGCCAGCAGTTTAGGGAAACGGGATACGCAGTATTTT; cdr3_aa: CASSLGKRDTQYF
j_call: TRBJ2-7; clone_size: NA; v_call: TRBV27; d_call: NA; cdr3_nt: TGTGCCAGCCAAAAGGCCCCGGGGGACCCGATCTACGAGCAGTACTTC; cdr3_aa: CASQKAPGDPIYEQYF
j_call: TRBJ1-2; clone_size: NA; v_call: TRBV19; d_call: NA; cdr3_nt: TGTGCCAGTACCTACAAAGGGGACTATGGCTACACCTTC; cdr3_aa: CASTYKGDYGYTF
j_call: TRBJ2-3; clone_size: NA; v_call: TRBV7-3; d_call: NA; cdr3_nt: TGTGCCAGCAGCTTGAGTCAAGCGGCAACCACAGATACGCAGTATTTT; cdr3_aa: CASSLSQAATTDTQYF
j_call: TRBJ1-1; clone_size: NA; v_call: TRBV5-1; d_call: NA; cdr3_nt: TGCGCCAGCAGCCCTGGGGGGCACACTGAAGCTTTCTTT; cdr3_aa: CASSPGGHTEAFF
j_call: TRBJ2-1; clone_size: NA; v_call: TRBV28; d_call: NA; cdr3_nt: TGTGCCAGCAGTTCAGACCGGGACGGATACAATGAGCAGTTCTTC; cdr3_aa: CASSSDRDGYNEQFF
j_call: TRBJ2-2; clone_size: NA; v_call: TRBV5-6; d_call: NA; cdr3_nt: TGTGCCAGCAGCTTGGGAGGGACGTGGCCGTTTTTT; cdr3_aa: CASSLGGTWPFF
j_call: TRBJ2-1; clone_size: NA; v_call: TRBV6-5; d_call: NA; cdr3_nt: TGTGCCAGCAGTCTAGCGTCCTCCTACAATGAGCAGTTCTTC; cdr3_aa: CASSLASSYNEQFF
j_call: TRBJ2-7; clone_size: once; v_call: TRBV19; d_call: TRBD1; cdr3_nt: TGTGCCAGTAGTACTTTGACAGGGGCCATCTACGAGCAGTACTTC; cdr3_aa: CASSTLTGAIYEQYF
j_call: TRBJ2-5; clone_size: NA; v_call: TRBV19; d_call: NA; cdr3_nt: TGTGCCAGTAGTACCTCTGGCAGCCAAGAGACCCAGTACTTC; cdr3_aa: CASSTSGSQETQYF
j_call: TRBJ1-2; clone_size: NA; v_call: TRBV10-1; d_call: TRBD1; cdr3_nt: TGCGCCAGCAGTGATAAAAGGGACAGGCACGTCGGGGACTATGGCTACACCTTC; cdr3_aa: CASSDKRDRHVGDYGYTF
j_call: TRBJ2-1; clone_size: NA; v_call: TRBV19; d_call: NA; cdr3_nt: TGTGCCAGTAGTATAGCCTCGAGAAGAACCCGGGAGCAGTTCTTC; cdr3_aa: CASSIASRRTREQFF
j_call: TRBJ1-1; clone_size: NA; v_call: TRBV6-5; d_call: NA; cdr3_nt: TGTGCCAGCAGTTATTACGGCTATATGAACACTGAAGCTTTCTTT; cdr3_aa: CASSYYGYMNTEAFF
j_call: TRBJ2-1; clone_size: NA; v_call: TRBV4-2; d_call: NA; cdr3_nt: TGTGCCAGCAGCCAAGGCCCTGAGCAGTTCTTC; cdr3_aa: CASSQGPEQFF